This T cell receptor beta chain was sequenced in a study of CD8+ T cells in alopecia areata. Note on this clone: Gene names are the mouse ones. The read gets to within 4 residues of the CDR3 end, and the germline J gene fills in the rest.

Germline lookup yields CDR1 NNHNN and CDR2 SYGAGS (reference sequence). CDR3 length equals 11 residues. The sequencing template was cDNA reverse transcribed from extracted RNA. Assay: immunoSEQ multiplex PCR; the TCRdb copy retains only in-frame clones and omits some. There are some 110,000 clones in the sample, none observed a single time. The chain employs TRBV13-2 and TRBJ2-1; D is unresolved. This clonotype was sampled from a C3H/HeJ mouse with alopecia areata. Strain MHC haplotype: H2-k. The material sequenced was lesional skin. The sequenced CDR3 bases are TGTGCCAGCGGTATTGGGGCT. Protein product: CASGIGA. The whole CDR3 protein is CASGIGAEQFF.